Here is one T cell receptor beta chain with its context. What it recognizes is unknown. Germline CDR1 is MNHEY and CDR2 is SVGAGI. Trimming took 2 bases from V and 6 from J; bases not matched to a gene: 2. CDR3 length equals 14 residues. These data belong to a study of OX40 agonist ivuxolimab in advanced cancers. General observations from the study: Low clonal expansion, among the lowest seen, marked partial responders at 0.1-3.0 mg/kg.

Using immunoSEQ multiplex PCR, the repertoire was profiled, and TCRdb retains in-frame clones only, with some absent. The sample contains about 62,000 clones, around 90% of which appear only once. The receptor was derived from an adult with an advanced solid tumor such as melanoma, head and neck, liver or kidney cancer. V is TRBV6-5 and J is TRBJ1-5; TRBD1 aligns across 9 bases. The sample in question was CD4+ or CD8+ T cells sorted from blood, obtained in a trial of the OX40 agonist ivuxolimab. CDR3 residues: CASSYGTGTQPQHF. In DNA form, the CDR3 reads TGTGCCAGCAGTTACGGGACAGGGACTCAGCCCCAGCATTTT.